The next 2 T cell receptor beta chains were all read from a single sample in a study of cytomegalovirus exposure and HLA in healthy donors. Measured with immunoSEQ multiplex PCR; TCRdb has only the in-frame clones, and not every one. Here the sample spans more than 130,000 clones, around 90% being singletons. Sequenced material: PBMCs. These TCRs come from a woman in her late teens or twenties in good health and CMV-seropositive.

The V and J genes are TRBV6-6 and TRBJ1-5, with D maybe TRBD1 (5 bases). V lost 0 bases to trimming and J lost 1 base, with 10 bases between them. Per germline, CDR1 MNHNY and CDR2 SVGAGI (reference sequence). The CDR3 sequence is 16 residues long. CDR3 region: CASSYSGRASNQPQHF. CDR3 nucleotides: TGTGCCAGCAGTTACTCGGGCAGGGCGAGCAATCAGCCCCAGCATTTT.

V usage is TRBV19 and J usage is TRBJ1-1; weak D call: TRBD1 (6 bases). Germline lookup yields CDR1 LNHDA and CDR2 SQIVND (reference sequence). The CDR3 has 16 amino acids. V gave up 4 bases and J gave up 0 bases, with 15 bases separating them. In DNA, the CDR3 is TGTGCCAGTAGTACGTCAGGGGTCAGGATGAACACTGAAGCTTTCTTT. Translating it yields CASSTSGVRMNTEAFF.